The text below deals with one T cell receptor beta chain. It lacks a known antigen. No quality values exist for individual bases; no much larger clone is one base distant. Other DNA sequences from this sample encode an identical CDR3 as well. The source of the sample is a study of control samples from healthy donors and cancer patients (dated by TCRdb to 2018 to 2021). In the germline V gene, CDR1 corresponds to MDHEN and CDR2 to SYDVKM. Including the terminal cysteine and phenylalanine, the CDR3 comprises 11 residues. The DNA shown is the 33-base CDR3, in frame from base 1. V is shortened by 7 bases, J by 5 bases, and the region joining them spans 5 bases. The library was made by the immunoSEQ multiplex PCR assay. This is the immuneACCESS table as TCRdb keeps it, with only in-frame sequences that have V and J called. A part of the clones is gone; compared with another copy, unresolved V genes explain less than half, and the rest is unexplained. The sample records 350,000 to 450,000 clones, around 90% of which are singletons. The ten largest clones take up more than 6% of the sample.

The sequenced material came from PBMCs. The TCR originated in a man in his forties or fifties with head and neck cancer. Recombination joined TRBV28 with TRBJ1-4; the D gene cannot be named for sure. The DNA reads TGTGCCAGCACCGGAAATGAAAAACTGTTTTTT. This gives the protein CASTGNEKLFF.